This TCR beta chain was retrieved from a study of CD8 T cells in Susac syndrome. Whole-study findings and limits: It was acknowledged in the study that its TCR sequencing and HLA analysis involved a relatively small number of individuals.

Multiple sclerosis controls were treatment-naive patients with stable or active relapsing-remitting disease. The CD8+ and CD4+ T cells were negatively isolated, with the TEMRA cells enriched by FACS. A note on this clonotype: Its antigen remains unidentified.

The CDR3 contains 14 residues. The germline V and J ends were trimmed by 6 bases and 0 bases, with 9 bases remaining between them. Reverse transcription of 0.5 to 1 ug RNA was performed with random hexamers. TCRdb analysed the immunoSEQ multiplex PCR reads with MiXCR anew, one entry per CDR3 protein. Of around 140,000 distinct CDR3 sequences listed, around 85% are singletons. The sequence was obtained from a human donor with multiple sclerosis. The chain is built from TRBV12-3 or TRBV12-4 and TRBJ2-1, with no clear D. Sequenced material: CD8+ T cells from PBMCs. CDR3: CASSQWTSYNEQFF. As DNA, the CDR3 is TGTGCCAGCAGCCAATGGACCTCCTACAATGAGCAGTTCTTC.